This TCR beta chain stems from a study of cytomegalovirus exposure and HLA in healthy donors. The germline V gene encodes CDR1 SGHVS and CDR2 FQNEAQ. Deletions cut 3 bases from V and 7 bases from J, with 10 bases between. This CDR3 region has 14 residues. Study-level findings and limits: The dataset shows that most TCR sequences were rare, while some public TCRs occurred in many donors. Cytomegalovirus-associated status was assigned to about 160 TCR beta chains.

Researchers ran the PCR with 60 Vbeta and 13 Jbeta primers. TCRdb's copy holds only in-frame clones and misses some; the assay was immunoSEQ multiplex PCR. This specimen shows 65,000 to 80,000 clones; the ten leading clones hold about 4.2%. Remarks on this clone: Its antigen is as yet unknown.

This chain connects TRBV7-8 to TRBJ1-6; TRBD1 might be the D (5 bases). The sample was PBMCs. This sequence originates from a man under 40 in good health and CMV-seronegative. In nucleotides, the CDR3 is TGTGCCAGCAGCTTCCAGGGCAGCAATTCACCCCTCCACTTT. Protein: CASSFQGSNSPLHF.